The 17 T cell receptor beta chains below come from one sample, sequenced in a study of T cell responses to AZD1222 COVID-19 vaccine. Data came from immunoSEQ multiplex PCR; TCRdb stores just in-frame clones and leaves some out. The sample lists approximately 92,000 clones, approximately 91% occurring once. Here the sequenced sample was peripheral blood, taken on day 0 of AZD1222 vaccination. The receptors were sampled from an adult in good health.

CDR3 coding DNA: TGTGCCAGCTCACCAGAAGCGAACACTGAAGCTTTCTTT. Protein product: CASSPEANTEAFF. The J gene is TRBJ1-1, the V gene TRBV18; D gene uncertain. Germline V gene data show CDR1 as KGHSH and CDR2 as LQKENI. The CDR3 length is 13 residues. V lost 2 bases, J lost 1 base, and 5 bases lay in between.

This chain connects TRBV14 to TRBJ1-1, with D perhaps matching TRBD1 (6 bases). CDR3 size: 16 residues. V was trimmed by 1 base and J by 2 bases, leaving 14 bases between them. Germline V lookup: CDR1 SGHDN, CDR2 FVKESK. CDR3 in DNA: TGTGCCAGCAGCCAAGGGGGTTCAGGGGTTAACACTGAAGCTTTCTTT. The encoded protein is CASSQGGSGVNTEAFF.

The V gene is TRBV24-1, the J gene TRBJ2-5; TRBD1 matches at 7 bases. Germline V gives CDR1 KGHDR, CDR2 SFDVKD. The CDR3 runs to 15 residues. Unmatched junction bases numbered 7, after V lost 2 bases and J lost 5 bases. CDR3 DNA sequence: TGTGCCACCAGTGATTCCGAGGGGGCTAAGGAGACCCAGTACTTC. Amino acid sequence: CATSDSEGAKETQYF.

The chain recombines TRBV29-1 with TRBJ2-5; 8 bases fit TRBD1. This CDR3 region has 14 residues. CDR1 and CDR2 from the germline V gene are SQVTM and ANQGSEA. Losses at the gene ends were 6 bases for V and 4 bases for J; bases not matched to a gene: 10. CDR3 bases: TGCAGCGTGGATAGACAGGGGAGGAGAGAGACCCAGTACTTC. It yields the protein CSVDRQGRRETQYF.

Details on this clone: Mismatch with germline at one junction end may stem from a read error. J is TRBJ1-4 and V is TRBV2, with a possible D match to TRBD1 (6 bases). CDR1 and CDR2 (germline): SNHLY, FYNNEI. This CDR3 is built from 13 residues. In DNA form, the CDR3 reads TGTGCCAGCAGTGAAGGACAGGCCGAAAGACTGTTTTTT. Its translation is CASSEGQAERLFF.

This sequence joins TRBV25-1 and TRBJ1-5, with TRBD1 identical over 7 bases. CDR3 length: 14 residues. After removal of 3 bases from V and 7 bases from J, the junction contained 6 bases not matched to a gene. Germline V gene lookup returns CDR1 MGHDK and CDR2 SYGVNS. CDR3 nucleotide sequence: TGTGCCAGCAGTGAGACAGGGAGAGGCCAGCCCCAGCATTTT. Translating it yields CASSETGRGQPQHF.

In nucleotides, the CDR3 is TGCGCCAGCAGTTCCGGGACAGGGGGGAATGGCTACACCTTC. Protein: CASSSGTGGNGYTF. The chain has TRBV5-1 and TRBJ1-2; 11 positions agree with TRBD1. Germline CDR1 SGHRS, CDR2 YFSETQ. CDR3 length equals 14 residues. V trimming: 5 bases; J trimming: 6 bases; junction bases outside the gene matches: 6.

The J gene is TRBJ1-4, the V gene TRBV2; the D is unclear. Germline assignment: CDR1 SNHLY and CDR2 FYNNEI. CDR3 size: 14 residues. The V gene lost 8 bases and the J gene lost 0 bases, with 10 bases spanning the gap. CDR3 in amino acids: CASERGATNEKLFF. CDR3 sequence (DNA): TGTGCCAGCGAACGAGGAGCAACTAATGAAAAACTGTTTTTT.

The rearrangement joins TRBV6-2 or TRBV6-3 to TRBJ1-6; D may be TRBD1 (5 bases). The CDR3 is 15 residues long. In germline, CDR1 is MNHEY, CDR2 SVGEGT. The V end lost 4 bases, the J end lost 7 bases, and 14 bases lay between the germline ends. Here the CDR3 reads CASSWAREGNSPLHF. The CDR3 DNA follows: TGTGCCAGCAGTTGGGCCAGGGAGGGGAATTCACCCCTCCACTTT.

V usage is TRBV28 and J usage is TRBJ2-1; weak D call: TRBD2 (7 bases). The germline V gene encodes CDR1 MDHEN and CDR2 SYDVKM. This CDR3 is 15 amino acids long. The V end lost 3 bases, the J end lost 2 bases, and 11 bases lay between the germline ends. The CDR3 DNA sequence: TGTGCCAGCAGTTTTGGGCGGGGGCCCTACAATGAGCAGTTCTTC. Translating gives CASSFGRGPYNEQFF.

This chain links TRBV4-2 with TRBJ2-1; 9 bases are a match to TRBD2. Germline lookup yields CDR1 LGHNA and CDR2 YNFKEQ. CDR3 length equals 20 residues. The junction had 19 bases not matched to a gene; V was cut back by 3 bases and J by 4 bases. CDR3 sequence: CASSQLGGGGGAQRYNEQFF. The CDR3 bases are TGTGCCAGCAGCCAGCTTGGCGGGGGCGGGGGGGCCCAACGTTACAATGAGCAGTTCTTC.

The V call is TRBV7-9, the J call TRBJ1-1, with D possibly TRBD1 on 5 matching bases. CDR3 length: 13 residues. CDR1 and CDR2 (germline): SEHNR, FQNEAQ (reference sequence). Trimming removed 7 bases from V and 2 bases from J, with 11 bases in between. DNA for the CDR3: TGTGCCAGCACCCCGACAGTCAACACTGAAGCTTTCTTT. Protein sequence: CASTPTVNTEAFF.

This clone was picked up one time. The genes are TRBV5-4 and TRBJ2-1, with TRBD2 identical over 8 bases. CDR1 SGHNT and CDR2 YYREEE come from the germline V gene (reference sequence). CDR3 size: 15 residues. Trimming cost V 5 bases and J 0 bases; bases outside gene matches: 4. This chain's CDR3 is CASRGGGSSYNEQFF. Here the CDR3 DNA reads TGTGCCAGCAGAGGCGGGGGGAGCTCCTACAATGAGCAGTTCTTC. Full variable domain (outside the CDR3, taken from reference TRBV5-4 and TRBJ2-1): ETGVTQSPTHLIKTRGQQVTLRCSSQSGHNTVSWYQQALGQGPQFIFQYYREEENGRGNFPPRFSGLQFPNYSSELNVNALELDDSALYLCASRGGGSSYNEQFFGPGTRLTVL.

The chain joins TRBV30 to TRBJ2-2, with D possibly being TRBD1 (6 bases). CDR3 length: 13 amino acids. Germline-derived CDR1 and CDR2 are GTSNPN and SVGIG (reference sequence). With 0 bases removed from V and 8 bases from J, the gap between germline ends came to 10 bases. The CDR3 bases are TGTGCCTGGAGTGTGCAGGGGTCGGGGGAGCTGTTTTTT. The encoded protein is CAWSVQGSGELFF.

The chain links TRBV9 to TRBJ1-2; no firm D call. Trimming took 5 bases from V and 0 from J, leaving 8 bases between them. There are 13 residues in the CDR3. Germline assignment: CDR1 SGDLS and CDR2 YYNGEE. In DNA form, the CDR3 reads TGTGCCAGCAGTCCAGGACCTAACTATGGCTACACCTTC. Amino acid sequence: CASSPGPNYGYTF.

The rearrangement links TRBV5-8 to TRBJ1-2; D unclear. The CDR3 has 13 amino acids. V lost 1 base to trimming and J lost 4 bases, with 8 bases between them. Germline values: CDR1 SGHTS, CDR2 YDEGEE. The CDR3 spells CASSLWEFYGYTF. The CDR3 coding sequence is TGTGCCAGCAGCTTGTGGGAGTTCTATGGCTACACCTTC.

The CDR3 DNA is TGCGCCAGCAGCCACCTAATCCCCAGAAAGCAGTCCTACGAGCAGTACTTC. This translates into CASSHLIPRKQSYEQYF. The rearrangement links TRBV4-1 to TRBJ2-7; no clear D. The CDR3 consists of 17 residues. Trimming took off 3 bases at V and 1 base at J, with 19 bases between the two ends. Germline V gene data show CDR1 as MGHRA and CDR2 as YSYEKL.